One sample yielded the 32 T cell receptor beta chains listed below, sequenced in a study of tissue T cells after allogeneic stem cell transplantation. The method was immunoSEQ multiplex PCR; TCRdb's version includes in-frame clones alone and lacks a portion of them. The data show 5,500 to 8,500 clones, roughly 60% seen once. Specimen: duodenum tissue, collected at autopsy. These receptor sequences come from a female donor over 55 with lung cancer.

The chain uses TRBV4-1 and TRBJ2-3; D might be TRBD1 (5 bases). The germline gives CDR1 MGHRA, CDR2 YSYEKL. The ends were cut back, 2 bases at V and 3 bases at J, with 9 bases in the middle. The CDR3 has 14 residues. The CDR3 DNA follows: TGCGCCAGCAGCCAACCCAGGGAAACAGATACGCAGTATTTT. Its protein is CASSQPRETDTQYF.

This clone has just a few counts. The rearrangement links TRBV3-1 (or the pseudogene TRBV3-2) to TRBJ2-1; 10 positions agree with TRBD2. From germline, CDR1 is LGHDT and CDR2 YNNKEL (reference sequence). Trimming removed 0 bases from V and 6 bases from J; junction bases left unmatched: 5. CDR3 size: 16 residues. The CDR3 bases are TGTGCCAGCAGCCAAGACCCTAGCGGGGGCTTCAATGAGCAGTTCTTC. The encoded protein is CASSQDPSGGFNEQFF.

The chain is built from TRBV4-1 and TRBJ2-5; 9 bases line up with TRBD2. The CDR3 is 15 amino acids. V trimming: 0 bases; J trimming: 5 bases; junction bases outside the gene matches: 4. CDR1 is MGHRA and CDR2 is YSYEKL in the germline V gene. CDR3 protein: CASSQDGTSLETQYF. The CDR3 bases are TGCGCCAGCAGCCAAGATGGGACTAGCCTGGAGACCCAGTACTTC.

The genes are TRBV7-9 and TRBJ2-1; 7 nucleotides agree with TRBD1. The CDR3 contains 14 residues. After removal of 5 bases from V and 7 bases from J, the junction contained 8 bases not matched to a gene. The germline V gene encodes CDR1 SEHNR and CDR2 FQNEAQ (reference sequence). The CDR3 DNA follows: TGTGCCAGCAGCAGACAGGGTTTTTTGAATGAGCAGTTCTTC. It codes for CASSRQGFLNEQFF.

In this sample, this clone turned up a few times. The gene calls are TRBV5-6 and TRBJ1-3; D is ambiguous. CDR1 and CDR2 from the germline V gene are SGHDT and YYEEEE. The CDR3 is made up of 13 amino acids. The V end lost 6 bases, the J end lost 0 bases, and 7 bases lay between the germline ends. The CDR3 coding sequence is TGTGCCAGCAAATTCGTCTCTGGAAACACCATATATTTT. The encoded protein is CASKFVSGNTIYF.

This clone was seen just once. This sequence joins TRBV6-2 or TRBV6-3 and TRBJ1-2, with D unclear. Trimming took off 5 bases at V and 2 bases at J, with 6 bases between the two ends. This CDR3 comprises 12 residues. Germline assignment: CDR1 MNHEY and CDR2 SVGEGT. The CDR3 here is CASSPDNYGYTF. Written as DNA, the CDR3 is TGTGCCAGCAGTCCCGACAACTATGGCTACACCTTC.

About this clone itself: The junction departs from the called germline gene at one end, perhaps through a read error. The chain employs TRBV5-1 and TRBJ2-1; 9 positions match TRBD2. The germline CDR1 and CDR2 sequences are SGHRS and YFSETQ. This CDR3 is 13 amino acids long. CDR3 amino acids: CASTLTSGNEQFF. The CDR3 nucleotides read TGCGCCAGCACCTTGACTAGCGGCAATGAGCAGTTCTTC. The complete variable domain, with remaining parts taken from reference TRBV5-1 and TRBJ2-1, reads KAGVTQTPRYLIKTRGQQVTLSCSPISGHRSVSWYQQTPGQGLQFLFEYFSETQRNKGNFPGRFSGRQFSNSRSEMNVSTLELGDSALYLCASTLTSGNEQFFGPGTRLTVL.

The CDR3 loop reads CASSQGAGDWANEQFF. The CDR3 region has the DNA TGCGCCAGCAGCCAAGGGGCGGGGGATTGGGCCAATGAGCAGTTCTTC. This chain links TRBV4-3 with TRBJ2-1; TRBD2 agrees at 7 bases. The CDR3 loop spans 16 amino acids. From germline, CDR1 is LGHNA and CDR2 YSLEER. V lost 1 base and J lost 6; bases outside the gene matches: 9.

This clone was seen a single time. The chain employs TRBV3-1 (or the pseudogene TRBV3-2) and TRBJ2-7, with 7 positions matching TRBD2. Trimming took 1 base from V and 5 from J; bases not matched to a gene: 2. This CDR3 contains 13 residues. Germline V gene sequence: CDR1 LGHDT, CDR2 YNNKEL (reference sequence). This chain's CDR3 is CASSQVGGNEQYF. The DNA for the CDR3 is TGTGCCAGCAGCCAAGTGGGAGGGAACGAGCAGTACTTC.

This chain uses TRBV19 with TRBJ1-1; D call uncertain. Germline assignment: CDR1 LNHDA and CDR2 SQIVND (reference sequence). The CDR3 covers 16 residues. V lost 1 base to trimming and J lost 4 bases, with 16 bases between them. Here the CDR3 DNA reads TGTGCCAGTAGTATAGCCGTAATCCCACGGGGCACTGAAGCTTTCTTT. This sequence encodes CASSIAVIPRGTEAFF.

This sequence joins TRBV11-3 and TRBJ2-1; no firm D call. The germline V gene encodes CDR1 SGHNT and CDR2 YENEEA. CDR3 length: 15 residues. The V end lost 3 bases, the J end lost 4 bases, and 13 bases lay between the germline ends. The CDR3 sequence: CASSFRHNSYNEQFF. In DNA form, the CDR3 reads TGTGCCAGCAGCTTTCGTCACAATTCTTACAATGAGCAGTTCTTC.

The V gene is TRBV14, the J gene TRBJ1-1, with TRBD1 identical over 10 bases. CDR3 length equals 15 residues. Per germline, CDR1 SGHDN and CDR2 FVKESK. Trimming took 5 bases from V and 3 from J; bases not matched to a gene: 6. CDR3 coding DNA: TGTGCCAGCAGCGTGCGACAGGGGGCAGACACTGAAGCTTTCTTT. Protein product: CASSVRQGADTEAFF.

The rearrangement joins TRBV9 to TRBJ2-3; 8 bases are shared with TRBD2. Trimming removed 4 bases from V and 4 bases from J; junction bases left unmatched: 11. The length of the CDR3 is 16 residues. Germline CDR1 SGDLS, CDR2 YYNGEE. In DNA form, the CDR3 reads TGTGCCAGCAGCAAACTCCAGCGGGAGAGGCCAGATACGCAGTATTTT. It specifies CASSKLQRERPDTQYF.

The rearrangement links TRBV5-1 to TRBJ2-1; D is possibly TRBD1 or TRBD2 (5 bases each). V was pared by 4 bases and J by 5 bases, with 10 bases between. This CDR3 has 13 amino acids. The germline V gene has CDR1 SGHRS and CDR2 YFSETQ. The CDR3 DNA reads TGCGCCAGCAGCGGGAGAGGGGACAATGAGCAGTTCTTC. Its translation: CASSGRGDNEQFF.

By sample fraction, this clone is medium-sized. V gene TRBV18 combines with J gene TRBJ1-3, with D hard to call. V was clipped by 2 bases and J by 4 bases, with 12 bases between them. This CDR3 contains 15 residues. In germline, CDR1 is KGHSH, CDR2 LQKENI. Written as DNA, the CDR3 is TGTGCCAGCTCACCAGGTCAACTTGCGGGAAACACCATATATTTT. Amino acids: CASSPGQLAGNTIYF.

V and J are TRBV9 and TRBJ2-1; 13 bases are shared with TRBD2. CDR1 SGDLS and CDR2 YYNGEE come from the germline V gene. J gave up 4 bases and V 4 bases, and 8 bases lay outside the gene matches. The CDR3 length is 17 residues. CDR3 protein: CASSQGLAGISYNEQFF. The CDR3 bases are TGTGCCAGCAGCCAGGGACTAGCGGGGATATCTTACAATGAGCAGTTCTTC.

Remarks on this clone: This may be a read error: a much more frequent sequence differs by one nucleotide. The chain is built from TRBV30 and TRBJ2-2; D may be TRBD1 or TRBD2 (5 bases each). CDR1 GTSNPN and CDR2 SVGIG come from the germline V gene (reference sequence). The length of the CDR3 is 15 residues. The V gene lost 3 bases and the J gene lost 9 bases, with 20 bases spanning the gap. CDR3 sequence (DNA): TGTGCCTGGAGCCGACTGGGGGAAGGGGCCAGGGAGCTGTTTTTT. Protein sequence: CAWSRLGEGARELFF.

The rearrangement links TRBV18 to TRBJ2-5; D call uncertain. Per the germline V gene, CDR1 is KGHSH and CDR2 is LQKENI. V shed 3 bases and J shed 5 bases, with 19 bases lying between them. The CDR3 loop spans 16 amino acids. CDR3 bases: TGTGCCAGCTCACCCCGCGCCCAGGAGATTTCGGAGACCCAGTACTTC. Amino acids: CASSPRAQEISETQYF.

The chain couples TRBV20-1 to TRBJ1-1; D remains ambiguous. The CDR3 has 11 amino acids. Trimming left V 1 base short and J 4 bases short, with 4 bases between. Looked up from germline, CDR1 is DFQATT and CDR2 is SNEGSKA (reference sequence). CDR3 in amino acids: CSARGATEAFF. DNA for the CDR3: TGCAGTGCTAGAGGGGCCACTGAAGCTTTCTTT.

This clone was observed a handful of times. The V gene is TRBV19, the J gene TRBJ2-2; D might be TRBD2 (6 bases). V gave up 6 bases and J gave up 5 bases, with 16 bases separating them. Germline loops: CDR1 LNHDA, CDR2 SQIVND (reference sequence). The CDR3 loop spans 15 amino acids. CDR3 nucleotide sequence: TGTGCCAGTAGCCCGTCAAGGGGAGGTACCGGGGAGCTGTTTTTT. The encoded protein is CASSPSRGGTGELFF.

The chain couples TRBV6-5 to TRBJ1-2; D remains ambiguous. Germline lookup yields CDR1 MNHEY and CDR2 SVGAGI. The length of the CDR3 is 13 residues. Trimming left V 2 bases short and J 7 bases short, with 11 bases between. Written as DNA, the CDR3 is TGTGCCAGCAGTTACGAGTGGGGATCTGGCTACACCTTC. This sequence encodes CASSYEWGSGYTF.

Within the sample, this clone is medium-sized. The CDR3 is CASSLETVRDRSNQPQHF. The CDR3 DNA reads TGTGCCAGCAGCTTAGAGACTGTCCGGGACAGGAGCAATCAGCCCCAGCATTTT. The V and J genes are TRBV7-9 and TRBJ1-5; TRBD1 matches at 8 bases. Germline CDR1 is SEHNR and CDR2 is FQNEAQ (reference sequence). This CDR3 is built from 18 residues. J gave up 1 base and V 1 base, and 9 bases lay outside the gene matches.

This clone came up a few times. The chain employs TRBV18 and TRBJ1-5; D possibly corresponds to TRBD1 (6 bases). This CDR3 spans 15 amino acids. The V and J ends lost 2 bases and 1 base respectively, with 9 bases between them. Germline V CDR1 and CDR2: KGHSH, LQKENI. The CDR3 region is CASSPGQLSNQPQHF. In DNA form, the CDR3 reads TGTGCCAGCTCACCAGGACAGTTAAGCAATCAGCCCCAGCATTTT.

V is TRBV18 and J is TRBJ2-3, with D possibly TRBD1 on 6 matching bases. The germline gives CDR1 KGHSH, CDR2 LQKENI. The CDR3 is made up of 17 amino acids. V was shortened by 0 bases and J by 0 bases, with 13 bases between the two germline ends. The CDR3 here is CASSPPVGRGSTDTQYF. Here the CDR3 DNA reads TGTGCCAGCTCACCACCGGTGGGCAGGGGAAGCACAGATACGCAGTATTTT.

The chain is built from TRBV5-6 and TRBJ1-4, with D possibly TRBD1 on 6 matching bases. The CDR3 totals 15 residues. Germline V gene lookup returns CDR1 SGHDT and CDR2 YYEEEE. V was cut by 6 bases and J by 5 bases, with 17 bases left in between. Written as DNA, the CDR3 is TGTGCCAGCACCTCTCTAGGGGGAGAGAATGAAAAACTGTTTTTT. Protein: CASTSLGGENEKLFF.

In its sample, this clone was seen once. The CDR3 coding sequence is TGTGCCACCAGCACAGACAGCAATCATGGAAACACCATATATTTT. Amino acid sequence: CATSTDSNHGNTIYF. The chain carries TRBV15 and TRBJ1-3; D perhaps matches TRBD1 (5 bases). Trimming removed 4 bases from V and 3 bases from J, with 13 bases in between. This CDR3 has 15 residues. Germline CDR1 and CDR2: LNHNV and YYDKDF (reference sequence).

V and J are TRBV11-1 and TRBJ1-6; the D gene is possibly TRBD1 (5 bases). The CDR3 covers 14 residues. V gave up 5 bases and J gave up 13 bases, with 18 bases separating them. CDR1 and CDR2 from the germline V gene are SGHAT and FQDESV (reference sequence). The CDR3 nucleotides are TGTGCCAGCAGCGGTTGGGTCGGGGGTTCGCCCCTCCACTTT. Encoded protein: CASSGWVGGSPLHF.

This rearrangement joins TRBV19 to TRBJ2-3; no clear D. V lost 5 bases and J lost 4, with 10 bases in between. The CDR3 totals 13 residues. Per germline, CDR1 LNHDA and CDR2 SQIVND (reference sequence). CDR3 sequence: CASSLGLADTQYF. CDR3 DNA sequence: TGTGCCAGTAGTTTGGGTCTGGCAGATACGCAGTATTTT.

This clone was counted only a few times. V is TRBV19 and J is TRBJ2-1, with TRBD2 identical over 9 bases. Germline V CDR1 and CDR2: LNHDA, SQIVND (reference sequence). With V trimmed by 3 bases and J by 6 bases, 6 bases remained unmatched. There are 15 residues in the CDR3. CDR3 nucleotides: TGTGCCAGTAGTATCGAGGTTAGCGGGAGCAATGAGCAGTTCTTC. It yields the protein CASSIEVSGSNEQFF.

The chain couples TRBV11-3 to TRBJ1-1; D unresolved. This CDR3 has 13 residues. Germline assignment: CDR1 SGHNT and CDR2 YENEEA. V was trimmed by 6 bases and J by 2 bases, leaving 10 bases between them. The CDR3 DNA follows: TGTGCCAGCAGTCAAGGTATCAACACTGAAGCTTTCTTT. It encodes CASSQGINTEAFF.

The chain couples TRBV18 to TRBJ1-2; 11 bases are shared with TRBD1. The CDR3 runs 14 residues. The V and J ends lost 5 bases and 7 bases, in that order; junction bases with no gene match: 6. Germline V gene sequence: CDR1 KGHSH, CDR2 LQKENI. The CDR3 coding sequence is TGTGCCAGCTCAGATGGACAGGGGGCTGTTGGCTACACCTTC. It translates to CASSDGQGAVGYTF.

This chain connects TRBV28 to TRBJ2-5; perhaps TRBD1 as D (6 bases). Germline CDR1 MDHEN, CDR2 SYDVKM. The CDR3 length is 12 residues. V was trimmed by 7 bases and J by 5 bases, leaving 11 bases between them. DNA for the CDR3: TGTGCCAGCAATCAGGGGTTGGAGACCCAGTACTTC. Translating it yields CASNQGLETQYF.